This TCR beta chain stems from a study of blood T cell repertoires in COVID-19. Deletions cut 1 base from V and 1 base from J, with 10 bases between. Germline V gene lookup returns CDR1 SGHDN and CDR2 FVKESK. CDR3 size: 15 residues. Here immunoSEQ multiplex PCR was the method, and the copy in TCRdb shows in-frame clones only, minus some. The data hold roughly 250,000 clones, with approximately 84% observed a single time. The genes are TRBV14 and TRBJ1-1, with D maybe TRBD1 (6 bases). What was sequenced was peripheral blood. The TCR sequence derives from a person aged 65-85 years with COVID-19, enrolled during active disease. The CDR3 DNA reads TGTGCCAGCAGCCAAGGGTCAGGGGCGAACACTGAAGCTTTCTTT. Translated, it gives CASSQGSGANTEAFF.